These T cell receptor beta chains were read from a single sample in a study of control samples from healthy donors and cancer patients. Profiling relied on immunoSEQ multiplex PCR, and the TCRdb table lists in-frame clones only, not all of them. The data hold approximately 84,000 clones, with approximately 82% observed a single time. The source material was blood. These receptors all stem from a woman aged 55-70 years in good health. CDR3s include the opening cysteine and the closing phenylalanine or tryptophan. The D gene is left open where the match is weak. Only some rows state a clone size, as once, few, many or a class for expanded clones.

D gene	V gene	J gene	clone size	CDR3 DNA	CDR3 protein
NA	TRBV6-1	TRBJ1-1	NA	TGTGCCAGCAGTGAACTTATAGGGTTGAACACTGAAGCTTTCTTT	CASSELIGLNTEAFF
TRBD1	TRBV6-1	TRBJ1-3	NA	TGTGCCAGCAGTGAAGAGAGGGGGCCCTCTGGAAACACCATATATTTT	CASSEERGPSGNTIYF
NA	TRBV7-2	TRBJ2-1	NA	TGTGCCAGCAGCTTAACGGTGCAAGTCTACAATGAGCAGTTCTTC	CASSLTVQVYNEQFF
NA	TRBV7-9	TRBJ1-4	NA	TGTGCCAGCAGCTTAGGCACAGCATCGGAAAAACTGTTTTTT	CASSLGTASEKLFF
NA	TRBV5-1	TRBJ1-3	NA	TGCGCCAGCAGCTTGGGTTACAGCAGCTCTGGAAACACCATATATTTT	CASSLGYSSSGNTIYF
TRBD2	TRBV7-9	TRBJ2-3	NA	TGTGCCAGCAGCGGTACGGGACTAGCTATGAATACGCAGTATTTT	CASSGTGLAMNTQYF
TRBD1	TRBV6-6	TRBJ1-2	NA	TGTGCCAGCAGTTACTCTGTAACAGGGGGCTATGGCTACACCTTC	CASSYSVTGGYGYTF
TRBD2	TRBV6-2/TRBV6-3	TRBJ2-3	NA	TGTGCCAGCAGTAGACTAGCGGGGCGCACAGATACGCAGTATTTT	CASSRLAGRTDTQYF
TRBD2	TRBV29-1	TRBJ2-7	NA	TGCAGCGCAATTGGCGGGAGAAGCTCCTACGAGCAGTACTTC	CSAIGGRSSYEQYF
TRBD1	TRBV5-1	TRBJ2-3	once	TGCGCCAGCAGCGGGACAGGCACAGATACGCAGTATTTT	CASSGTGTDTQYF
NA	TRBV11-2	TRBJ2-2	few	TGTGCCAGCAGCTTTTTAGGGGGATCGACCACCGGGGAGCTGTTTTTT	CASSFLGGSTTGELFF
NA	TRBV28	TRBJ2-3	NA	TGTGCCAGCAGTTTATGGTCAGCCGCCCCAGATACGCAGTATTTT	CASSLWSAAPDTQYF
NA	TRBV27	TRBJ1-2	NA	TGTGCCAGCAGTGTAAACAGGGATCACTATGGCTACACCTTC	CASSVNRDHYGYTF
NA	TRBV7-9	TRBJ1-1	NA	TGTGCCAGCAGTTCTGGTGAGGGGCGCGGGAACACTGAAGCTTTCTTT	CASSSGEGRGNTEAFF
NA	TRBV5-1	TRBJ1-1	once	TGCGCCAGCAGCTTGGGACACTACACTGAAGCTTTCTTT	CASSLGHYTEAFF
NA	TRBV19	TRBJ1-4	NA	TGTGCCAGTAGTGCGCGACAGGAGGAAAAACTGTTTTTT	CASSARQEEKLFF
NA	TRBV27	TRBJ1-1	NA	TGTGCCAGCAGTAAAGATAGACTCACTGAAGCTTTCTTT	CASSKDRLTEAFF
NA	TRBV7-2	TRBJ1-3	NA	TGTGCCAGCAGCTTAGTAAAGGGTACCGGAAACACCATATATTTT	CASSLVKGTGNTIYF
NA	TRBV12-5	TRBJ2-1	once	TGTGCTAGTGGTTTGGTACGGGGTCTAACGTACAATGAGCAGTTCTTC	CASGLVRGLTYNEQFF
TRBD2	TRBV4-3	TRBJ2-1	few	TGCGCCAGCAGCCCCGGGGAGGGACCCTACAATGAGCAGTTCTTC	CASSPGEGPYNEQFF
TRBD1	TRBV12-3/TRBV12-4	TRBJ2-7	NA	TGTGCCAGCAGCCTCGGGACAGTTGGCGAGCAGTACTTC	CASSLGTVGEQYF
TRBD1	TRBV28	TRBJ2-7	NA	TGTGCCAGTTACTCGACAGGGGCCTACGAGCAGTACTTC	CASYSTGAYEQYF
TRBD1	TRBV5-1	TRBJ2-7	NA	TGCGCCAGCAGCTGGGACAGGGATACAATGTACGAGCAGTACTTC	CASSWDRDTMYEQYF
TRBD1	TRBV5-6	TRBJ1-1	NA	TGTGCCAGCAGCTCGAGGGGGCCATGGGGGAACACTGAAGCTTTCTTT	CASSSRGPWGNTEAFF
NA	TRBV5-5	TRBJ1-1	NA	TGTGCCAGCAGCTTGGTGTCGGCGAATGAAGCTTTCTTT	CASSLVSANEAFF
NA	TRBV7-2	TRBJ2-1	NA	TGTGCCAGCAGCTTAGTGGCGGCTAACGATGAGCAGTTCTTC	CASSLVAANDEQFF